The 28 T cell receptor beta chains reported below all come from one sample, sequenced in a study of shared clonotypes between healthy human individuals. TCRdb's table, derived via immunoSEQ multiplex PCR, lists solely in-frame clones and lacks some. Of roughly 660,000 clones detected, 90% appear once; the ten largest clones hold 30% to 35%. Sequenced input: memory CD8+ T cells from PBMCs. Noted subset: CD45RO+ cells pooled with CCR7-negative TemRA cells. The origin of the receptors is a man between 18 and 35 years old in good health. Some clones in this sample may be carry-over from other donors' samples.

This chain joins TRBV14 and TRBJ2-1, with D maybe TRBD1 (5 bases). The CDR3 is made up of 17 amino acids. The ends were cut back, 1 base at V and 6 bases at J, with 19 bases in the middle. Looked up from germline, CDR1 is SGHDN and CDR2 is FVKESK. As DNA, the CDR3 is TGTGCCAGCAGCCAAGGTAGGCACAGGAAGTTTCTCAATGAGCAGTTCTTC. This sequence encodes CASSQGRHRKFLNEQFF.

The chain is built from TRBV27 and TRBJ2-1; the match to TRBD2 covers 8 bases. There are 14 residues in the CDR3. The J segment lost 7 bases and the V segment lost 5 bases, leaving 7 bases of the junction unmatched. The V gene's germline CDR1 is MNHEY and CDR2 SMNVEV (reference sequence). CDR3 amino acids: CASSGRTSPNEQFF. DNA of the CDR3: TGTGCCAGCAGTGGCCGGACTAGCCCGAATGAGCAGTTCTTC.

The chain carries TRBV11-2 and TRBJ2-1, with TRBD2 matching over 7 bases. Germline CDR1 reads SGHAT; CDR2 reads FQNNGV. V gave up 5 bases and J gave up 2 bases; unmatched junction bases: 12. The CDR3 is made up of 17 amino acids. The CDR3 is CASSRGEAGVTYNEQFF. The CDR3 DNA reads TGTGCCAGCAGCCGAGGCGAGGCGGGAGTTACCTACAATGAGCAGTTCTTC.

This clone was counted at least ten times. This chain connects TRBV7-9 to TRBJ2-1; 8 bases line up with TRBD1. This CDR3 has 12 amino acids. Germline-derived CDR1 and CDR2 are SEHNR and FQNEAQ (reference sequence). Unmatched junction bases numbered 2, after V lost 4 bases and J lost 9 bases. The CDR3 loop is CASSWTGTEQFF. In DNA form, the CDR3 reads TGTGCCAGCAGCTGGACAGGGACTGAGCAGTTCTTC.

The chain is built from TRBV28 and TRBJ2-3; 8 bases align to TRBD2. With 3 bases clipped from V and 2 bases from J, the junction kept 10 bases outside the gene matches. The CDR3 runs to 17 residues. Germline V gives CDR1 MDHEN, CDR2 SYDVKM. Here the CDR3 reads CASSFGGREEPTDTQYF. The CDR3 DNA is TGTGCCAGCAGTTTTGGGGGGCGGGAGGAACCCACAGATACGCAGTATTTT.

The rearrangement uses TRBV10-3 and TRBJ2-5; 11 bases match TRBD2. V shed 2 bases, J shed 3 bases, and the junction held 8 bases outside the gene matches. Germline assignment: CDR1 ENHRY and CDR2 SYGVKD. This CDR3 has 17 residues. CDR3 region: CAISERASGRREETQYF. The DNA of the CDR3 is TGTGCCATCAGTGAGCGAGCTAGCGGGAGGCGGGAAGAGACCCAGTACTTC.

The rearrangement joins TRBV29-1 to TRBJ2-5; D might be TRBD1 (5 bases). Trimming cost V 3 bases and J 2 bases, with 13 bases left between them. The CDR3 length is 14 residues. Germline loops: CDR1 SQVTM, CDR2 ANQGSEA. CDR3 residues: CSVEVVRAQETQYF. Written as DNA, the CDR3 is TGCAGCGTTGAGGTTGTCAGGGCACAAGAGACCCAGTACTTC.

The CDR3, as DNA: TGTGCCAGCAGTGAGGGCCAGCAGTACTTC. Translation gives CASSEGQQYF. The genes are TRBV2 and TRBJ2-7; no clear D. The V end lost 3 bases, the J end lost 8 bases, and 5 bases lay between the germline ends. The CDR3 extends over 10 amino acids. The germline CDR1 and CDR2 sequences are SNHLY and FYNNEI.

The chain is built from TRBV7-2 and TRBJ2-7; D may be TRBD1 (7 bases). Germline CDR1 is SGHTA and CDR2 is FQGNSA. CDR3 size: 15 residues. Trimming stripped 1 base from V and 6 bases from J, with 16 bases between. CDR3 nucleotide sequence: TGTGCCAGCAGCTTAGATTTCGGGGGACAGATCGAGCAGTACTTC. It yields the protein CASSLDFGGQIEQYF.

The chain uses TRBV30 and TRBJ2-7; D uncertain. Trimming removed 2 bases from V and 1 base from J, with 6 bases in between. The CDR3 extends over 12 amino acids. In germline, CDR1 is GTSNPN, CDR2 SVGIG (reference sequence). This CDR3 reads CAWSPRSYEQYF. CDR3 coding DNA: TGTGCCTGGAGTCCCAGGTCCTACGAGCAGTACTTC.

This clone appeared a single time. The J gene is TRBJ1-2, the V gene TRBV5-5; no firm D call. With 5 bases removed from V and 3 bases from J, the gap between germline ends came to 17 bases. Germline CDR1 reads SGHKS; CDR2 reads YYEKEE (reference sequence). This CDR3 comprises 15 residues. The chain's CDR3 is CASSLTGRAHYGYTF. The CDR3, as DNA: TGTGCCAGCAGTTTGACGGGAAGGGCTCACTATGGCTACACCTTC.

This chain links TRBV5-6 with TRBJ1-6, with 9 positions matching TRBD1. The CDR3 runs 16 residues. The germline gives CDR1 SGHDT, CDR2 YYEEEE. V dropped 2 bases and J dropped 4; count of bases not matched to a gene: 4. CDR3 loop: CASSLTGTGYNSPLHF. For the CDR3, the DNA is TGTGCCAGCAGCTTAACCGGGACAGGGTATAATTCACCCCTCCACTTT.

The rearrangement uses TRBV27 and TRBJ2-1; 7 bases line up with TRBD1. The CDR3 is 14 amino acids. Germline loops: CDR1 MNHEY, CDR2 SMNVEV (reference sequence). V trimming: 2 bases; J trimming: 8 bases; junction bases outside the gene matches: 6. The CDR3 sequence: CASSLNTGAYEQFF. Written as DNA, the CDR3 is TGTGCCAGCAGTTTAAACACAGGGGCTTATGAGCAGTTCTTC.

Remarks on this clone: In the same sample, other DNA sequences code for this CDR3. The chain is built from TRBV7-6 and TRBJ1-3, with D possibly being TRBD1 (6 bases). The CDR3 is 14 amino acids. Looked up from germline, CDR1 is SGHVS and CDR2 is FNYEAQ. Deletions cut 0 bases from V and 4 bases from J, with 7 bases between. CDR3 sequence reads: CASSLAGAGNTIYF. CDR3 DNA sequence: TGTGCCAGCAGCTTAGCGGGGGCAGGAAACACCATATATTTT. Supplemented by reference TRBV7-6 and TRBJ1-3, the full variable domain reads GAGVSQSPRYKVTKRGQDVALRCDPISGHVSLYWYRQALGQGPEFLTYFNYEAQQDKSGLPNDRFSAERPEGSISTLTIQRTEQRDSAMYRCASSLAGAGNTIYFGEGSWLTVV.

V usage is TRBV9 and J usage is TRBJ2-1, with 10 positions matching TRBD2. CDR1 and CDR2 from the germline V gene are SGDLS and YYNGEE. V gave up 2 bases and J gave up 4 bases; unmatched junction bases: 6. The CDR3 is 16 residues long. CDR3 bases: TGTGCCAGCAGCGTCTCGAGCGGGAGGGCGTACAATGAGCAGTTCTTC. Translation: CASSVSSGRAYNEQFF. The full variable domain, with the rest looked up from reference TRBV9 and TRBJ2-1, is DSGVTQTPKHLITATGQRVTLRCSPRSGDLSVYWYQQSLDQGLQFLIQYYNGEERAKGNILERFSAQQFPDLHSELNLSSLELGDSALYFCASSVSSGRAYNEQFFGPGTRLTVL.

This chain uses TRBV30 with TRBJ2-7, with 10 bases lining up with TRBD1. Germline CDR1 reads GTSNPN; CDR2 reads SVGIG (reference sequence). V trimming: 3 bases; J trimming: 6 bases; junction bases outside the gene matches: 5. The length of the CDR3 is 13 residues. The chain's CDR3 is CAWRGTGAIEQYF. CDR3 DNA sequence: TGTGCCTGGAGGGGGACAGGGGCCATCGAGCAGTACTTC.

The chain couples TRBV7-9 to TRBJ2-5, with D perhaps TRBD2 (5 bases). Germline V lookup: CDR1 SEHNR, CDR2 FQNEAQ (reference sequence). The CDR3 covers 17 residues. Trimming removed 5 bases from V and 5 bases from J, with 24 bases in between. DNA for the CDR3: TGTGCCAGCAGCCGACCTTACGAAGGGATCCCGGGGGAGACCCAGTACTTC. Translating it yields CASSRPYEGIPGETQYF.

The CDR3 loop is CASSHSGAGQPQHF. As DNA, the CDR3 is TGTGCCAGCAGCCATTCAGGGGCAGGACAGCCCCAGCATTTT. The chain uses TRBV9 and TRBJ1-5; maybe TRBD1 (6 bases). V was clipped by 4 bases and J by 7 bases, with 15 bases between them. There are 14 residues in the CDR3. CDR1 is SGDLS and CDR2 is YYNGEE in the germline V gene.

This clone was detected once. V usage is TRBV2 and J usage is TRBJ2-2; D not certain. CDR3 length: 14 amino acids. Trimming left V 4 bases short and J 8 bases short, with 14 bases between. Germline values: CDR1 SNHLY, CDR2 FYNNEI. This CDR3 reads CASSVVEKSGELFF. CDR3 DNA sequence: TGTGCCAGCAGTGTGGTAGAGAAATCGGGGGAGCTGTTTTTT.

This chain uses TRBV6-5 with TRBJ2-5, with 7 bases matching TRBD2. The V gene end was trimmed by 4 bases and the J gene end by 4 bases; junction bases not matched to a gene: 6. Germline V gene data show CDR1 as MNHEY and CDR2 as SVGAGI. The CDR3 consists of 14 residues. The CDR3 sequence: CASSSLGGGETQYF. The CDR3 DNA is TGTGCCAGCAGTTCCCTGGGGGGGGGAGAGACCCAGTACTTC.

The rearrangement links TRBV7-9 to TRBJ2-1, with TRBD1 matching 9 bases. The germline gives CDR1 SEHNR, CDR2 FQNEAQ (reference sequence). Germline trimming cut 5 bases from V and 5 bases from J; bases unmatched to any gene: 7. CDR3 length: 15 residues. The CDR3 DNA sequence: TGTGCCAGCAGCGCCGGGACAGGGATGGACAATGAGCAGTTCTTC. Amino acid sequence: CASSAGTGMDNEQFF.

This CDR3 reads CASSVVKGGTEAFF. CDR3 sequence (DNA): TGTGCCAGCAGCGTAGTGAAGGGAGGGACTGAAGCTTTCTTT. The chain carries TRBV9 and TRBJ1-1; D remains unclear. CDR1 is SGDLS and CDR2 is YYNGEE in the germline V gene. Trimming removed 0 bases at V and 5 bases at J, with 11 bases between. The CDR3 has 14 residues.

The J gene is TRBJ2-2, the V gene TRBV7-3, with a tentative D call TRBD1 (5 bases). V was clipped by 5 bases and J by 7 bases, with 14 bases between them. Germline values: CDR1 SGHTA, CDR2 FQGTGA. The CDR3 loop spans 14 amino acids. CDR3 bases: TGTGCCAGCAGCCCGACAGAATCAGGCGGGGAGCTGTTTTTT. Translated: CASSPTESGGELFF.

The V and J genes are TRBV27 and TRBJ2-7; D perhaps matches TRBD2 (5 bases). Germline V lookup: CDR1 MNHEY, CDR2 SMNVEV (reference sequence). The V end lost 3 bases, the J end lost 2 bases, and 11 bases lay between the germline ends. There are 14 residues in the CDR3. This CDR3 is CASSFGVSTYEQYF. CDR3 DNA sequence: TGTGCCAGCAGTTTCGGGGTTTCCACCTACGAGCAGTACTTC.

This clone showed up many times. The CDR3 DNA reads as TGTGCCAGCAGTGAAGGGACAGGGGGCGATGAAAAACTGTTTTTT. This sequence encodes CASSEGTGGDEKLFF. The rearrangement joins TRBV6-4 to TRBJ1-4, with 12 bases matching TRBD1. Germline CDR1 reads MRHNA; CDR2 reads SNTAGT. The CDR3 is made up of 15 amino acids. The V segment lost 3 bases and the J segment 6 bases; nucleotides outside the gene matches: 2.

The chain uses TRBV28 and TRBJ1-5; 9 positions agree with TRBD1. This CDR3 has 14 residues. CDR1 and CDR2 from the germline V gene are MDHEN and SYDVKM. The ends lost 6 bases at V and 6 bases at J; junction bases unmatched: 6. The CDR3 nucleotides read TGTGCCAGCAGGCATGGACAGGGGCGTCAGCCCCAGCATTTT. It translates to CASRHGQGRQPQHF.

The J gene is TRBJ2-7, the V gene TRBV11-2; maybe TRBD1 (6 bases). Germline CDR1 reads SGHAT; CDR2 reads FQNNGV. Trimming took off 2 bases at V and 3 bases at J, with 14 bases between the two ends. The CDR3 has 15 amino acids. DNA for the CDR3: TGTGCCAGCAGCTTAACCCGAGACAGGAGCTACGAGCAGTACTTC. Encoded protein: CASSLTRDRSYEQYF.

The rearrangement links TRBV7-9 to TRBJ1-1; unclear D gene. Deletions cut 4 bases from V and 4 bases from J, with 4 bases between. CDR1 and CDR2 (germline): SEHNR, FQNEAQ (reference sequence). The CDR3 extends over 11 amino acids. CDR3 DNA sequence: TGTGCCAGCAGCTCCTCCACTGAAGCTTTCTTT. Translation: CASSSSTEAFF.